The source of this T cell receptor beta chain is a study of beta chain features in type 1 diabetes. As regards this clone: The target antigen is unknown.

Study-wide results and limits: Type 1 diabetes patients had fewer VDJ junction insertions and more deletions.

TCRB transcripts that were expressed got sequenced, as all of the isolated RNA had been reverse transcribed. TCRdb keeps only in-frame clones here, not all; method: immunoSEQ multiplex PCR. The sample yields 300,000 to 400,000 clones, roughly 11% seen once. This CDR3 region has 14 residues. Germline CDR1 reads SGHRS; CDR2 reads YFSETQ. Trimming took off 5 bases at V and 5 bases at J, with 14 bases between the two ends. This sequence was found in a woman aged 25 to 39 in good health. The source material was naive CD4+ T cells from blood. The chain has TRBV5-1 and TRBJ1-5, with a tentative D call TRBD1 (5 bases). CDR3 region: CASSSRSGDQPQHF. The CDR3 DNA reads TGCGCCAGCAGTTCCAGGTCGGGGGATCAGCCCCAGCATTTT.